This record concerns one T cell receptor beta chain sequence. Its target antigen remains unknown. The record has no base qualities; no much larger clone is one base away. This record belongs to a study of T cell responses to AZD1222 COVID-19 vaccine (dated by TCRdb to the early 2020s). In the study overall: TCR sequencing was performed for approximately 240 trial participants, of whom around 200 were given two doses of AZD1222 and 26 were given two doses of MenACWY control vaccine. Trial participants were enrolled by age into subgroups of 18-55, 56-69 and 70-plus years, and around 140, 26 and 57 TCR-sequenced participants, respectively, were included in these subgroups. What the research found in general, with its limitations: Conclusions about previously exposed vaccinees are limited because only six or seven AZD1222 recipients were SARS-CoV-2 seropositive at baseline. In the small 56-69-year group, the increase in depth fell short of significance, most likely because of low power. Reportedly, close to half of the unique spike-specific TCRs recognized epitopes lying outside the regions that are mutated in the B.1.351 and B.1.1.7 variants. Spike-specific TCR breadth and depth rose significantly after two AZD1222 doses compared with day 0 and with MenACWY recipients. Because no day 14 peak-response samples were available, repertoires were characterized only after the peak T cell response. Vaccine-associated CD4 TCRs spanned the whole spike protein, with dominant responses in regions 160-218 and 743-854. Participants were mostly white British and included more females than males, and it was suggested by the authors that clonal diversity may have been underestimated.

In the paper's terms, the time point label means: about 28 days (+/-7) after the second vaccine dose. AZD1222 recipients given second doses at about 4 weeks or at about 12 weeks were pooled, since spike-specific TCR depth and breadth were not found to differ between the two schedules. Vaccinee samples were obtained from the UK trials COV001 and COV002, which included a single-blind randomized controlled phase 2/3 trial of AZD1222 (ChAdOx1 nCoV-19) in healthy adults. For TCRbeta chain sequencing, PBMC samples from trial participants were taken at day 0 and at day 28 after the second dose. The junction shows trimming of 5 bases on V and 6 bases on J, and the gene matches do not reach 15 bases of it. From cysteine to phenylalanine, the CDR3 is 18 amino acids long. Of all the DNA, just the CDR3 is kept, 54 bases in frame from base 1. Per the germline V gene, SGHTA is the CDR1 and FQGTGA is the CDR2.

The CDR3 regions of human TCRbeta chains were subjected to immunosequencing. The original methods were these. Repertoire TCRs were matched against a reference library of SARS-CoV-2-specific TCRs generated with the MIRA antigen-specificity platform. Breadth was defined as the fraction of unique TCRs that were SARS-CoV-2-associated, and depth was defined as the fraction of total T cells that were SARS-CoV-2-associated. Using the MIRA data, each spike-specific TCR was mapped to the spike region that the TCR reacts to and placed in a CD4 or CD8 class. Log10-transformed breadth and depth values were compared by one-way ANOVA with Sidak's multiple comparisons tests. TCRdb stores this immuneACCESS table with in-frame sequences only. Part of the clones is absent; in the studies checked, under half of the shortfall reflects unresolved V genes, and no reason is known for the rest. That table is the source of V, J and clone size, and D and trimming were worked out from the DNA. This sample lists about 81,000 clones; under 95% were detected once. Of the sample, around 8% falls within the top ten clones.

This receptor was identified in an adult who received the AZD1222 COVID-19 vaccine. Source: peripheral blood, taken 28 days after the second AZD1222 dose. The rearranged segments are TRBV7-3 and TRBJ2-1; 11 central nucleotides agree with TRBD2. The DNA sequence reads TGTGCCAGCAGCCCCCATTCCGGACGGCTAGCGGGAGGCAATGAGCAGTTCTTC. The encoded protein is CASSPHSGRLAGGNEQFF.